This T cell receptor (beta chain) came from a study of cytomegalovirus exposure and HLA in healthy donors. Study-wide context: An early data release held tens of millions of unique TCRs from HLA-typed donors. Most donors, 70% to 85% of more than 300 genotyped, fell in the Caucasian-associated ancestry cluster.

Findings and limits, study-wide: 150 or so TCR beta chains were listed as cytomegalovirus-associated.

It was with 60 Vbeta and 13 Jbeta primers that the PCR ran. Sequencing used immunoSEQ multiplex PCR; TCRdb keeps in-frame clones, though not all of them. The profile shows about 170,000 clones, about 88% of them singletons. This CDR3 region has 19 residues. V trimming: 6 bases; J trimming: 0 bases; junction bases outside the gene matches: 11. Germline CDR1 reads ENHRY; CDR2 reads SYGVKD. Of note for this clone: Its target is unknown.

The clonotype originates from a man aged 25 to 40 in good health and CMV-seropositive. What was sequenced was PBMCs. This rearrangement joins TRBV10-3 to TRBJ2-7; 16 positions agree with TRBD2. CDR3 in DNA: TGTGCCATCAGCCCGGGACTAGCGGGAGGGCCCCTCACCTCCTACGAGCAGTACTTC. Translated: CAISPGLAGGPLTSYEQYF.